Below, 21 T cell receptor beta chains from the same sample are listed, as sequenced in a study of shared clonotypes between healthy human individuals. Using immunoSEQ multiplex PCR, the repertoire was profiled, and TCRdb retains in-frame clones only, with some absent. The sample has 950,000 to 1,300,000 clones; approximately 70% are singletons. The sequencing sample was made of memory CD4+ T cells sorted from blood. Subset given: CD45RA-negative fraction. The receptors originated from a man aged 18 to 30 in good health.

V and J are TRBV11-2 and TRBJ2-1; no reliable D call. The CDR3 has 14 residues. V lost 1 base and J 8 bases, leaving 12 bases between the germline ends. Germline V gene sequence: CDR1 SGHAT, CDR2 FQNNGV. This CDR3 is CASSLGGPTHEQFF. Here the CDR3 DNA reads TGTGCCAGCAGCTTAGGCGGTCCTACGCATGAGCAGTTCTTC. Full variable domain (rest looked up from reference TRBV11-2 and TRBJ2-1): EAGVAQSPRYKIIEKRQSVAFWCNPISGHATLYWYQQILGQGPKLLIQFQNNGVVDDSQLPKDRFSAERLKGVDSTLKIQPAKLEDSAVYLCASSLGGPTHEQFFGPGTRLTVL.

This clone showed up just a few times. Different DNA sequences within this sample yield the same CDR3. The gene calls are TRBV2 and TRBJ1-2; unclear D gene. The germline V gene encodes CDR1 SNHLY and CDR2 FYNNEI. The CDR3 extends over 12 amino acids. Trimming left V 5 bases short and J 2 bases short, with 6 bases between. CDR3 in amino acids: CASSTANYGYTF. As DNA, the CDR3 is TGTGCCAGCAGTACAGCAAACTATGGCTACACCTTC.

A word on this clone: This specimen includes other DNA sequences encoding the same CDR3. This chain uses TRBV6-5 with TRBJ2-5; D gene ambiguous. CDR1 is MNHEY and CDR2 is SVGAGI in the germline V gene. CDR3 size: 11 residues. With 6 bases removed from V and 3 bases from J, the gap between germline ends came to 5 bases. The CDR3 coding sequence is TGTGCCAGCAGCCGAAAAGAGACCCAGTACTTC. This codes for CASSRKETQYF.

This clone was seen a handful of times. This chain uses TRBV5-1 with TRBJ2-3; no clear D. Trimming pared 0 bases from V and 3 bases from J, leaving 11 bases between. Germline V gene lookup returns CDR1 SGHRS and CDR2 YFSETQ. The CDR3 sequence is 15 residues long. The chain's CDR3 is CASSLGALRTDTQYF. CDR3 nucleotides: TGCGCCAGCAGCTTGGGGGCCCTGCGGACAGATACGCAGTATTTT.

A single count supports this clone. The V and J genes are TRBV7-2 and TRBJ2-7; no firm D call. Germline assignment: CDR1 SGHTA and CDR2 FQGNSA. The CDR3 has 11 amino acids. V was trimmed by 4 bases and J by 4 bases, leaving 5 bases between them. CDR3 loop: CASSYVYEQYF. CDR3 in DNA: TGTGCCAGCAGCTATGTATACGAGCAGTACTTC.

The V and J genes are TRBV5-1 and TRBJ2-3; tentatively, D is TRBD2 (6 bases). The CDR3 spans 16 residues. CDR1 and CDR2 from the germline V gene are SGHRS and YFSETQ. The V gene lost 4 bases and the J gene lost 0 bases, with 15 bases spanning the gap. This CDR3 reads CASSLGGSDSTDTQYF. DNA of the CDR3: TGCGCCAGCAGCCTGGGGGGTAGTGACAGCACAGATACGCAGTATTTT. Together with reference TRBV5-1 and TRBJ2-3, the CDR3 gives the full variable domain: KAGVTQTPRYLIKTRGQQVTLSCSPISGHRSVSWYQQTPGQGLQFLFEYFSETQRNKGNFPGRFSGRQFSNSRSEMNVSTLELGDSALYLCASSLGGSDSTDTQYFGPGTRLTVL.

Note on this clone: Other DNA sequences of this sample code for an identical CDR3. The chain couples TRBV5-6 to TRBJ2-5; D unclear. The germline CDR1 and CDR2 sequences are SGHDT and YYEEEE. The CDR3 is 15 residues long. Trimming shortened V by 0 bases and J by 0 bases, and 9 bases separated the two germline ends. CDR3 bases: TGTGCCAGCAGCTTGGCCGGTGGTTACCAAGAGACCCAGTACTTC. Translating it yields CASSLAGGYQETQYF.

A few counts support this clone. The chain joins TRBV25-1 to TRBJ1-2, with D hard to call. In germline, CDR1 is MGHDK, CDR2 SYGVNS. The CDR3 contains 14 residues. Trimming shortened V by 6 bases and J by 2 bases, and 13 bases separated the two germline ends. CDR3 bases: TGTGCCAGCAGCCCCGAGGCGAGGAACTATGGCTACACCTTC. This translates into CASSPEARNYGYTF.

The chain has TRBV2 and TRBJ2-1; 12 bases fit TRBD2. Germline V gives CDR1 SNHLY, CDR2 FYNNEI. The CDR3 consists of 19 residues. The ends lost 3 bases at V and 0 bases at J; junction bases unmatched: 9. CDR3 in amino acids: CASSESTSGGPSSYNEQFF. CDR3 sequence (DNA): TGTGCCAGCAGTGAGTCGACTAGCGGGGGCCCCAGCTCCTACAATGAGCAGTTCTTC.

V gene TRBV5-1 combines with J gene TRBJ2-7; 10 bases match TRBD2. V lost 0 bases, J lost 3 bases, and 3 bases stayed unmatched. This CDR3 is built from 15 residues. The germline gives CDR1 SGHRS, CDR2 YFSETQ. The CDR3, as DNA: TGCGCCAGCAGCTTGGGGGGACTAGCGAGCTACGAGCAGTACTTC. Translated, it gives CASSLGGLASYEQYF. The full variable domain, completed using reference TRBV5-1 and TRBJ2-7, is KAGVTQTPRYLIKTRGQQVTLSCSPISGHRSVSWYQQTPGQGLQFLFEYFSETQRNKGNFPGRFSGRQFSNSRSEMNVSTLELGDSALYLCASSLGGLASYEQYFGPGTRLTVT.

V gene TRBV30 combines with J gene TRBJ1-2; no clear D. Trimming removed 0 bases at V and 8 bases at J, with 10 bases between. Germline loops: CDR1 GTSNPN, CDR2 SVGIG (reference sequence). This CDR3 is built from 12 residues. In nucleotides, the CDR3 is TGTGCCTGGAGTGTAAGTGGTGGCGGCTACACCTTC. Its protein product is CAWSVSGGGYTF.

The chain has TRBV14 and TRBJ2-2, with 9 bases fitting TRBD2. Losses at the gene ends were 3 bases for V and 2 bases for J; bases not matched to a gene: 7. The CDR3 totals 17 residues. Germline lookup yields CDR1 SGHDN and CDR2 FVKESK. The CDR3 sequence: CASSHGGLAGNTGELFF. The CDR3 bases are TGTGCCAGCAGCCACGGAGGCCTAGCGGGAAACACCGGGGAGCTGTTTTTT.

V and J are TRBV19 and TRBJ1-1; a possible D gene is TRBD1 (5 bases). The germline V and J ends were trimmed by 6 bases and 5 bases, with 13 bases remaining between them. Germline values: CDR1 LNHDA, CDR2 SQIVND (reference sequence). This CDR3 comprises 13 residues. CDR3 coding DNA: TGTGCCAGTAGGCCCGCAGGGTGGACTGAAGCTTTCTTT. As protein: CASRPAGWTEAFF.

This rearrangement joins TRBV6-6 to TRBJ1-2, with a possible D match to TRBD1 (6 bases). Germline-derived CDR1 and CDR2 are MNHNY and SVGAGI (reference sequence). The CDR3 consists of 16 residues. Trimming cost V 6 bases and J 0 bases, with 17 bases left between them. The CDR3 here is CASSLQGRGANYGYTF. For the CDR3, the DNA is TGTGCCAGCAGCCTACAGGGAAGAGGGGCTAACTATGGCTACACCTTC.

The chain links TRBV19 to TRBJ1-1; TRBD1 agrees at 7 bases. Germline lookup yields CDR1 LNHDA and CDR2 SQIVND (reference sequence). This CDR3 has 14 residues. J was trimmed by 5 bases and V by 6 bases; bases with no gene match: 9. For the CDR3, the DNA is TGTGCCAGTAGGAGACAGGGTTCAAGGACTGAAGCTTTCTTT. Protein: CASRRQGSRTEAFF.

The chain employs TRBV5-6 and TRBJ1-1; the match to TRBD1 covers 8 bases. The CDR3 loop spans 14 amino acids. CDR1 is SGHDT and CDR2 is YYEEEE in the germline V gene. Unmatched junction bases numbered 6, after V lost 5 bases and J lost 3 bases. The CDR3 is CASRPQGAYTEAFF. The CDR3, as DNA: TGTGCCAGCAGGCCTCAGGGGGCCTACACTGAAGCTTTCTTT.

V and J are TRBV9 and TRBJ2-1, with 8 bases lining up with TRBD1. Trimming took 2 bases from V and 8 from J; bases not matched to a gene: 6. The CDR3 has 14 residues. CDR1 is SGDLS, CDR2 YYNGEE, per germline. The CDR3 DNA is TGTGCCAGCAGCGTGGAGCAGGGGGCAGATGAGCAGTTCTTC. This sequence encodes CASSVEQGADEQFF.

This chain connects TRBV5-1 to TRBJ2-3; a weak D match, TRBD1 (6 bases). The CDR3 covers 15 residues. CDR1 and CDR2 (germline): SGHRS, YFSETQ. Trimming removed 0 bases from V and 6 bases from J, with 14 bases in between. CDR3 sequence: CASSLAGQTSDTQYF. In DNA form, the CDR3 reads TGCGCCAGCAGCTTGGCCGGACAGACTTCGGATACGCAGTATTTT.

The genes are TRBV11-2 and TRBJ1-1; TRBD1 might be the D (5 bases). V dropped 5 bases and J dropped 7 bases, with 17 bases sitting between them. CDR1 is SGHAT, CDR2 FQNNGV, per germline. The length of the CDR3 is 14 residues. The CDR3 is CASSPRTLTLEAFF. In DNA, the CDR3 is TGTGCCAGCAGCCCCCGGACACTTACCCTTGAAGCTTTCTTT.

On this clone: This may stem from a read error, because a much larger clone lies one nucleotide away. Other DNA sequences in this sample translate to the same CDR3. The rearrangement joins TRBV7-2 to TRBJ1-5; no reliable D call. CDR1 is SGHTA, CDR2 FQGNSA, per germline. Trimming stripped 2 bases from V and 3 bases from J, with 2 bases between. CDR3 size: 12 residues. The CDR3 DNA reads as TGTGCCAGCAGCTTACCCAATCAGCCCCAGCATTTT. The encoded protein is CASSLPNQPQHF.

This clone was counted a few times. The chain combines TRBV28 with TRBJ1-1, with unresolved D. CDR1 and CDR2 from the germline V gene are MDHEN and SYDVKM. The CDR3 is made up of 13 amino acids. Trimming took 2 bases from V and 8 from J, leaving 12 bases between them. The CDR3 sequence is CASSLNGAQEAFF. The DNA for the CDR3 is TGTGCCAGCAGTTTAAATGGCGCCCAGGAAGCTTTCTTT.